The 20 T cell receptor beta chains in this list originate from one sample, sequenced in a study of spatial heterogeneity in lung cancer. These receptors lack a known antigen. Study conclusions and caveats: Tumors with more nonsynonymous mutations had more expanded intratumoral alpha and beta TCRs.

TCRdb ran MiXCR on the 5' RACE reads and lists one entry per CDR3 protein. The table records 4,000 to 6,000 distinct CDR3 sequences, over 5% of them present only once. Time point denoted: sample taken at primary tumor resection. Sequenced material: lung tumor tissue, taken at surgery. All receptors come from a female donor with early-stage non-small cell lung cancer.

This clonotype was seen at least ten times. This beta chain is a stray sequence in a library constructed for alpha chains; its clone size is not meaningful. V usage is TRBV14 and J usage is TRBJ1-1; 7 positions agree with TRBD1. Trimming took 5 bases from V and 2 from J; bases not matched to a gene: 5. The length of the CDR3 is 14 residues. Germline CDR1 and CDR2: SGHDN and FVKESK. Here the CDR3 reads CASSKTGRNTEAFF. The CDR3 DNA is TGTGCCAGCAGCAAGACAGGGCGAAACACTGAAGCTTTCTTT.

This clonotype has at least ten counts. For a library built for alpha chains, this beta chain is a stray read; little rests on its size. This CDR3 is CATSDLSSGREETQYF. Here the CDR3 DNA reads TGTGCCACCAGTGATTTGTCTAGCGGGAGGGAAGAGACCCAGTACTTC. This chain uses TRBV24-1 with TRBJ2-5, with 12 bases identical to TRBD2. This CDR3 is built from 16 residues. The germline gives CDR1 KGHDR, CDR2 SFDVKD. J lost 3 bases, V lost 0 bases, and 1 base had no gene match.

As concerns this clonotype: This beta chain came through as a stray read in a library set up for alpha chains, and its size says little. This chain uses TRBV9 with TRBJ2-2; 7 bases fit TRBD2. The CDR3 sequence is 15 residues long. Germline-derived CDR1 and CDR2 are SGDLS and YYNGEE. The ends lost 0 bases at V and 4 bases at J; junction bases unmatched: 3. The CDR3 loop reads CASSVDPGGTGELFF. DNA of the CDR3: TGTGCCAGCAGCGTAGATCCGGGGGGCACCGGGGAGCTGTTTTTT.

This clonotype is medium-sized (0.01 to 0.1%) within its sample. A library made for alpha chains picked up this beta chain off target, so its size means little. This chain connects TRBV20-1 to TRBJ2-3; 8 nucleotides align to TRBD1. V shed 4 bases and J 3 bases; nucleotides not matched to a gene: 6. The CDR3 runs 14 residues. Per the germline V gene, CDR1 is DFQATT and CDR2 is SNEGSKA (reference sequence). CDR3 amino acids: CSATTGGETDTQYF. The CDR3 DNA follows: TGCAGTGCTACTACAGGGGGTGAAACAGATACGCAGTATTTT.

Many counts were recorded for this clonotype. The library was built for alpha chains, so this beta chain is an off-target read and its size means little. CDR3 DNA: TGTGCCAGCAGCTTCAAGGGCCGGAGCACAGATACGCAGTATTTT. It is translated as CASSFKGRSTDTQYF. J is TRBJ2-3 and V is TRBV7-9; D gene unclear. The V and J ends lost 3 bases and 0 bases respectively, with 10 bases between them. Per germline, CDR1 SEHNR and CDR2 FQNEAQ (reference sequence). The CDR3 consists of 15 residues.

The table lists this clonotype with many counts. Being off target in a library aimed at alpha chains, this beta chain has a size of little meaning. The chain carries TRBV29-1 and TRBJ2-5, with 7 nucleotides matching TRBD2. Trimming took 3 bases from V and 4 from J; bases not matched to a gene: 8. CDR3 length: 14 amino acids. Germline CDR1 reads SQVTM; CDR2 reads ANQGSEA. The CDR3 protein is CSVDSGPGGETQYF. The CDR3 DNA sequence: TGCAGCGTTGATTCAGGTCCGGGAGGAGAGACCCAGTACTTC.

Details on this clonotype: A single base separates this from a much larger clone, so it may be a read error. This beta chain is an off-target read within a library intended for alpha chains, so its frequency means little. The chain carries TRBV3-1 and TRBJ2-5; 7 bases agree with TRBD1. The V and J ends lost 4 bases and 4 bases, in that order; junction bases with no gene match: 9. The CDR3 contains 15 residues. Germline-derived CDR1 and CDR2 are LGHDT and YNNKEL (reference sequence). CDR3 in DNA: TGTGCCAGCAGCCGAGCCCAAAACAGGGGAGAGACCCAGTACTTC. Encoded protein: CASSRAQNRGETQYF.

This clonotype has a count of ten or more. This beta chain is an unintended read in a library built for alpha chains; its size means little. This chain joins TRBV3-1 and TRBJ1-3, with TRBD1 matching 8 bases. This CDR3 has 16 residues. The V and J ends lost 4 bases and 4 bases, in that order; junction bases with no gene match: 9. Germline V gene sequence: CDR1 LGHDT, CDR2 YNNKEL (reference sequence). The CDR3 DNA is TGTGCCAGCAGCCGCGGTATCAGGGGGCCCGGAAACACCATATATTTT. Translation gives CASSRGIRGPGNTIYF.

With regard to this clonotype: This beta chain lies outside the target of a library built for alpha chains; its clone size means little. The V and J genes are TRBV5-1 and TRBJ1-6, with a weak D call TRBD1 (6 bases). Germline V CDR1 and CDR2: SGHRS, YFSETQ. CDR3 size: 16 residues. The V end lost 3 bases, the J end lost 5 bases, and 15 bases lay between the germline ends. Here the CDR3 reads CASSSGAGGDNSPLHF. As DNA, the CDR3 is TGCGCCAGCAGCTCGGGGGCCGGAGGGGATAATTCACCCCTCCACTTT.

This clonotype was counted ten times or more. Within a library made for alpha chains, this beta chain is off target, and its count is uninformative. The genes are TRBV5-6 and TRBJ1-2, with 7 bases aligning to TRBD1. V shed 1 base and J 4 bases; nucleotides not matched to a gene: 13. CDR3 length: 17 amino acids. Germline values: CDR1 SGHDT, CDR2 YYEEEE. The chain's CDR3 is CASSLIDRAQVGYGYTF. CDR3 in DNA: TGTGCCAGCAGCTTGATTGACAGGGCTCAGGTTGGCTATGGCTACACCTTC.

This clonotype was detected many times. A library made for alpha chains picked up this beta chain off target, so its size means little. The chain joins TRBV20-1 to TRBJ1-1; a possible D gene is TRBD1 (6 bases). The CDR3 has 15 residues. The V end was cut by 1 base, the J end by 0 bases, with 12 bases between. CDR1 and CDR2 from the germline V gene are DFQATT and SNEGSKA (reference sequence). In nucleotides, the CDR3 is TGCAGTGCTAGAGGCTGGGGGGCGGTGAACACTGAAGCTTTCTTT. This translates into CSARGWGAVNTEAFF.

This clonotype is medium-sized in the sample. As an off-target read in a library built for alpha chains, this beta chain has a frequency of little significance. The chain recombines TRBV29-1 with TRBJ2-3, with D possibly matching TRBD1 (5 bases). Germline V gene lookup returns CDR1 SQVTM and CDR2 ANQGSEA. Trimming stripped 1 base from V and 6 bases from J, with 17 bases between. The length of the CDR3 is 15 residues. This CDR3 is CSVEGSVGVMDTQYF. The CDR3 bases are TGCAGCGTTGAAGGATCGGTAGGGGTGATGGATACGCAGTATTTT.

This clonotype has more than one count but fewer than ten. The library was built for alpha chains, so this beta chain is an off-target read and its size means little. This chain links TRBV7-3 with TRBJ2-1, with a tentative D call TRBD1 (7 bases). CDR1 and CDR2 (germline): SGHTA, FQGTGA. V was pared by 2 bases and J by 6 bases, with 11 bases between. The CDR3 covers 14 residues. CDR3: CASSLGRDSNEQFF. CDR3 coding DNA: TGTGCCAGCAGCTTAGGGCGGGACAGCAATGAGCAGTTCTTC.

This clonotype showed up just a few times. This beta chain was picked up by a library intended for alpha chains and is off target, so its count carries little meaning. The J gene is TRBJ2-1, the V gene TRBV5-6; 7 nucleotides match TRBD2. The CDR3 sequence is 15 residues long. The germline gives CDR1 SGHDT, CDR2 YYEEEE. With V trimmed by 2 bases and J by 7 bases, 9 bases remained unmatched. The CDR3 coding sequence is TGTGCCAGCAGCTTTAGTTCGCGGGAGTGGAATGAGCAGTTCTTC. As protein: CASSFSSREWNEQFF.

This clonotype was observed many times. Because the library targeted alpha chains, this beta chain is an off-target read whose size means little. V and J are TRBV7-9 and TRBJ1-4; no clear D. Trimming shortened V by 3 bases and J by 7 bases, and 15 bases separated the two germline ends. The CDR3 is 15 residues long. Germline CDR1 SEHNR, CDR2 FQNEAQ (reference sequence). The CDR3 spells CASSFPGLSGEKLFF. The CDR3 region has the DNA TGTGCCAGCAGCTTTCCGGGTTTGTCGGGTGAAAAACTGTTTTTT.

At least ten counts were recorded for this clonotype. This beta chain turned up in a library designed for alpha chains; as an off-target read, its abundance says little. The rearrangement uses TRBV27 and TRBJ2-5; 10 bases align to TRBD1. Germline assignment: CDR1 MNHEY and CDR2 SMNVEV (reference sequence). This CDR3 has 15 residues. The trim removed 5 bases at V and 5 bases at J, leaving 8 bases unmatched. DNA of the CDR3: TGTGCCAGCAGTAGGGCCGGGACAGGGGTCGAGACCCAGTACTTC. It codes for CASSRAGTGVETQYF.

This clonotype occurred many times. This beta chain represents an off-target read in a library built for alpha chains; its size is of limited meaning. The chain recombines TRBV7-9 with TRBJ2-5; no firm D call. The CDR3 totals 12 residues. V was clipped by 5 bases and J by 3 bases, with 7 bases between them. Germline CDR1 SEHNR, CDR2 FQNEAQ (reference sequence). The CDR3 is CASSPVEETQYF. The CDR3 nucleotides are TGTGCCAGCAGCCCCGTAGAAGAGACCCAGTACTTC. Supplemented by reference TRBV7-9 and TRBJ2-5, the full variable domain reads DTGVSQNPRHKITKRGQNVTFRCDPISEHNRLYWYRQTLGQGPEFLTYFQNEAQLEKSRLLSDRFSAERPKGSFSTLEIQRTEQGDSAMYLCASSPVEETQYFGPGTRLLVL.

This clonotype has at least ten counts. This beta chain represents an off-target read in a library built for alpha chains; its size is of limited meaning. This chain joins TRBV5-1 and TRBJ2-3, with D unclear. Germline CDR1 SGHRS, CDR2 YFSETQ. This CDR3 spans 15 amino acids. Trimming pared 7 bases from V and 2 bases from J, leaving 17 bases between. This chain's CDR3 is CASRARPSYTDTQYF. CDR3 sequence (DNA): TGCGCCAGCCGAGCGCGACCCTCTTACACAGATACGCAGTATTTT.

Details on this clonotype: This beta chain slipped into a library made for alpha chains as a stray read, so its size is not meaningful. The J gene is TRBJ1-6, the V gene TRBV3-1; 8 bases line up with TRBD1. The trim removed 1 base at V and 6 bases at J, leaving 5 bases unmatched. Looked up from germline, CDR1 is LGHDT and CDR2 is YNNKEL (reference sequence). CDR3 size: 16 residues. The DNA for the CDR3 is TGTGCCAGCAGCCAAGCGAGGGACAGGATTAATTCACCCCTCCACTTT. This translates into CASSQARDRINSPLHF.

The table lists this clonotype with many counts. Within a library made for alpha chains, this beta chain is off target, and its count is uninformative. The chain combines TRBV28 with TRBJ2-7, with 9 nucleotides matching TRBD1. CDR1 and CDR2 from the germline V gene are MDHEN and SYDVKM. There are 15 residues in the CDR3. The J segment lost 6 bases and the V segment lost 7 bases, leaving 13 bases of the junction unmatched. CDR3 residues: CASTPLGQGYGEQYF. CDR3 coding DNA: TGTGCCAGCACCCCCCTGGGACAGGGTTATGGCGAGCAGTACTTC.